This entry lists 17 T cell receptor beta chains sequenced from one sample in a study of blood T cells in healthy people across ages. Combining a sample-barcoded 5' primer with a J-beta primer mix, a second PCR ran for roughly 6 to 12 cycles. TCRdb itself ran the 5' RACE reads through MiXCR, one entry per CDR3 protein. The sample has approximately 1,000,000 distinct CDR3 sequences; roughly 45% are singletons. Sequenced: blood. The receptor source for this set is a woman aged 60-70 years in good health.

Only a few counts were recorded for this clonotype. CDR3 sequence reads: CAWSGGGQADTQYF. CDR3 DNA sequence: TGTGCCTGGAGTGGCGGGGGCCAGGCAGATACGCAGTATTTT. The chain joins TRBV30 to TRBJ2-3; TRBD2 is a possible D gene (7 bases). There are 14 residues in the CDR3. V was cut by 1 base and J by 4 bases, with 12 bases left in between. Germline values: CDR1 GTSNPN, CDR2 SVGIG (reference sequence).

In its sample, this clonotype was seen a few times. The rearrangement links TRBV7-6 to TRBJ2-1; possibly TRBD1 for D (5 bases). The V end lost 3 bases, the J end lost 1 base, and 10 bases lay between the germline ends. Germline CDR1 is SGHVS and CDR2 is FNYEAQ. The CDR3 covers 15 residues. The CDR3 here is CASSLEGVSYNEQFF. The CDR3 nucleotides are TGTGCCAGCAGCTTGGAAGGGGTATCCTACAATGAGCAGTTCTTC.

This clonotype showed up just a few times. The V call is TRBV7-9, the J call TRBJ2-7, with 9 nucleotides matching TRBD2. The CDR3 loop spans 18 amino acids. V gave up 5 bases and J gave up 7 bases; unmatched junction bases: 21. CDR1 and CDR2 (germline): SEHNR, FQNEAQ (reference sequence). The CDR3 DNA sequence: TGTGCCAGCAGCCCTCCGCTCAGACTAGCGGTTAGTACGAGGGAGCAGTACTTC. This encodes CASSPPLRLAVSTREQYF. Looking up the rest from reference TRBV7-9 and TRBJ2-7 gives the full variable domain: DTGVSQNPRHKITKRGQNVTFRCDPISEHNRLYWYRQTLGQGPEFLTYFQNEAQLEKSRLLSDRFSAERPKGSFSTLEIQRTEQGDSAMYLCASSPPLRLAVSTREQYFGPGTRLTVT.

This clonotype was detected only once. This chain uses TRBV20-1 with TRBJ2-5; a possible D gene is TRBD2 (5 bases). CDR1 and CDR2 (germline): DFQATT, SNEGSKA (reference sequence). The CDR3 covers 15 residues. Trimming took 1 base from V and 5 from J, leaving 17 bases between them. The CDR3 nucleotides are TGCAGTGCTAGAGGGCCCTATCAAACGGGGGAGACCCAGTACTTC. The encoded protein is CSARGPYQTGETQYF.

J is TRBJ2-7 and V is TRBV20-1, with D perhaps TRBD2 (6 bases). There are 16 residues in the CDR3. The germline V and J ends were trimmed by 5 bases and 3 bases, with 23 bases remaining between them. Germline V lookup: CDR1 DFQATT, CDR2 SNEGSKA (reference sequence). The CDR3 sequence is CSAAHSTSGLGYEQYF. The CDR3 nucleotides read TGCAGTGCTGCACATTCTACGTCGGGACTGGGCTACGAGCAGTACTTC.

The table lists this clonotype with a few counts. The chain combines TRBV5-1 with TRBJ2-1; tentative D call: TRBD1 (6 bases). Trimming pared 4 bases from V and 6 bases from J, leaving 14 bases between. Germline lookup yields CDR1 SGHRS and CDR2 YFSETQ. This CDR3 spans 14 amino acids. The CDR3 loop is CASSPGGGSNEQFF. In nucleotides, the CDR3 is TGCGCCAGCAGCCCTGGGGGCGGTTCCAATGAGCAGTTCTTC.

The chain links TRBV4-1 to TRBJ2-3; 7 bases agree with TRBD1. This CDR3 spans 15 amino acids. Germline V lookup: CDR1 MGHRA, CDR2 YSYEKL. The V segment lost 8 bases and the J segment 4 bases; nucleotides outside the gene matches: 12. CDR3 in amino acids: CASGITGVRADTQYF. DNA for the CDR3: TGCGCCAGCGGAATAACAGGGGTGCGGGCAGATACGCAGTATTTT.

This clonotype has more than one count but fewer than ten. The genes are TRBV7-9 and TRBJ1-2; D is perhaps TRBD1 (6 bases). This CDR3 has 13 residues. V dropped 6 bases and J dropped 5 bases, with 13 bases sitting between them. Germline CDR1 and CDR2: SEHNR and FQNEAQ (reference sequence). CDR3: CASRPGGGYGYTF. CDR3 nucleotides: TGTGCCAGCAGACCCGGGGGCGGATATGGCTACACCTTC. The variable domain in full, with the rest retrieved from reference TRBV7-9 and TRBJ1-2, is DTGVSQNPRHKITKRGQNVTFRCDPISEHNRLYWYRQTLGQGPEFLTYFQNEAQLEKSRLLSDRFSAERPKGSFSTLEIQRTEQGDSAMYLCASRPGGGYGYTFGSGTRLTVV.

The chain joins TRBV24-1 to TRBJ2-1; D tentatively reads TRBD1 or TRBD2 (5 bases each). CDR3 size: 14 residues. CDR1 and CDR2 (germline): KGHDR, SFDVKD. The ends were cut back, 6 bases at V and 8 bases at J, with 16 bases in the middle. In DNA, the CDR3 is TGTGCCACCAGTCCCGGGGCGGCTATCGATGAGCAGTTCTTC. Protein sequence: CATSPGAAIDEQFF.

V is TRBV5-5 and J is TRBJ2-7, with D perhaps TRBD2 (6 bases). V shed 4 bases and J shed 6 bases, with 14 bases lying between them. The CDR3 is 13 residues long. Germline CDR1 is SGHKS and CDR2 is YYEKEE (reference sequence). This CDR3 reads CASSPTSLREQYF. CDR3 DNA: TGTGCCAGCAGCCCGACTAGTCTACGCGAGCAGTACTTC. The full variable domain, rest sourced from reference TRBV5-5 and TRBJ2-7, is DAGVTQSPTHLIKTRGQQVTLRCSPISGHKSVSWYQQVLGQGPQFIFQYYEKEERGRGNFPDRFSARQFPNYSSELNVNALLLGDSALYLCASSPTSLREQYFGPGTRLTVT.

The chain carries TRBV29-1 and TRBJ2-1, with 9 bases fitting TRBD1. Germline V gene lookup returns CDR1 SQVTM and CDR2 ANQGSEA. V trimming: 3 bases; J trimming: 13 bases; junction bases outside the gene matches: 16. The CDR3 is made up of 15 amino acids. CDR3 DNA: TGCAGCGTTGAGCCGGACAGGGGTCGACAAGAAACCCAGTTCTTC. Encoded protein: CSVEPDRGRQETQFF.

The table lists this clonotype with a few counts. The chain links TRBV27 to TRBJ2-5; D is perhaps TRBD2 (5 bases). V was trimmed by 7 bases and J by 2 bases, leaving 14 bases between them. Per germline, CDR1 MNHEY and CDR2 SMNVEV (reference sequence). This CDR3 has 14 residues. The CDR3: CASKSGFGQETQYF. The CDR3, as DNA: TGTGCCAGCAAATCGGGGTTCGGGCAAGAGACCCAGTACTTC.

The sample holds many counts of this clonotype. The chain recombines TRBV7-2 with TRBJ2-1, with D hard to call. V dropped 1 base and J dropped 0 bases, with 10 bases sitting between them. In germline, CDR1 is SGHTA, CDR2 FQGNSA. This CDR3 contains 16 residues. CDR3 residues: CASSLDAGNSYNEQFF. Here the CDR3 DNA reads TGTGCCAGCAGCTTAGATGCTGGCAACTCCTACAATGAGCAGTTCTTC.

CDR3 amino acids: CASSEDYQEAQYF. The CDR3 bases are TGTGCCAGCAGTGAGGACTACCAAGAGGCCCAGTACTTC. This chain connects TRBV6-5 to TRBJ2-7; D is possibly TRBD2 (6 bases). The CDR3 has 13 residues. V was cut by 5 bases and J by 10 bases, with 18 bases left in between. Germline CDR1 MNHEY, CDR2 SVGAGI.

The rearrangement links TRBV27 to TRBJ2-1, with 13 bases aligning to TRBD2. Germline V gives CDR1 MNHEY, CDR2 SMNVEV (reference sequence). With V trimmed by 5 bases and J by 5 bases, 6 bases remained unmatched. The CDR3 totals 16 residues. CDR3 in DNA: TGTGCCAGCAGTCCTCGACTAGCGGGAGGCGACAATGAGCAGTTCTTC. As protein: CASSPRLAGGDNEQFF.

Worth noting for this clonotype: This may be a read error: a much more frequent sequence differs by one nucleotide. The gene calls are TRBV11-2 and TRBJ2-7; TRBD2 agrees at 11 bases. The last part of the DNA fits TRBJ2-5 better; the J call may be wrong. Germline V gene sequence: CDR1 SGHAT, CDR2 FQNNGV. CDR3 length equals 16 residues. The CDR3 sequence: CTSSPRGTSGKETQYF. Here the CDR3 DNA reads TGTACCAGCAGCCCAAGGGGGACTAGCGGAAAAGAGACCCAGTACTTC.

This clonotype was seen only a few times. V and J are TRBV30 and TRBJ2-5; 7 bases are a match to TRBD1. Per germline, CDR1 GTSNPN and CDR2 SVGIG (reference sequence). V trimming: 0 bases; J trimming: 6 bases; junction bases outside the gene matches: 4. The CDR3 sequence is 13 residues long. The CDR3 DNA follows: TGTGCCTGGAGTGTTAACAGGGGAAAGACCCAGTACTTC. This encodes CAWSVNRGKTQYF.